The present entry profiles one T cell receptor beta chain with its context. Assay used: immunoSEQ multiplex PCR; TCRdb lists only in-frame clones, some missing. The sample yields some 400,000 clones, 85% to 90% seen once. The data originate from a study of blood T cell repertoires in COVID-19. V lost 0 bases and J 2 bases, leaving 10 bases between the germline ends. Per the germline V gene, CDR1 is MGHRA and CDR2 is YSYEKL. The CDR3 runs to 15 residues. Participant age was roughly 18 to 100 years, and participants resided in fewer than 30 US areas. This receptor was obtained from a woman aged 30 to 39 who had recovered from COVID-19. The sequenced sample was PBMCs or T cells enriched from blood (not recorded which). V and J are TRBV4-1 and TRBJ1-2; D is perhaps TRBD1 (6 bases). This CDR3 is CASSQERGQNYGYTF. The CDR3 DNA reads as TGCGCCAGCAGCCAAGAAAGAGGACAGAACTATGGCTACACCTTC.